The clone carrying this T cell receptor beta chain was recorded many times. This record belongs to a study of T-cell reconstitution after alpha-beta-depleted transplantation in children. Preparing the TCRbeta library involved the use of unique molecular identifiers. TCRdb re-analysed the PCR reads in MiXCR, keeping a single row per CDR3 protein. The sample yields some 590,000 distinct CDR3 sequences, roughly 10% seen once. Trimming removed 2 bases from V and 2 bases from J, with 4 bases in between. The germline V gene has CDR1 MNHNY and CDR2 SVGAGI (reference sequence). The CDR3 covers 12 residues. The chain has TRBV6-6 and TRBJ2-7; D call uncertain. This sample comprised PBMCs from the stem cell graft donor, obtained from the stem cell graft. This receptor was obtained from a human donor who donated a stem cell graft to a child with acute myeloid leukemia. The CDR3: CASSYPPYEQYF. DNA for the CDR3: TGTGCCAGCAGTTACCCCCCCTACGAGCAGTACTTC.